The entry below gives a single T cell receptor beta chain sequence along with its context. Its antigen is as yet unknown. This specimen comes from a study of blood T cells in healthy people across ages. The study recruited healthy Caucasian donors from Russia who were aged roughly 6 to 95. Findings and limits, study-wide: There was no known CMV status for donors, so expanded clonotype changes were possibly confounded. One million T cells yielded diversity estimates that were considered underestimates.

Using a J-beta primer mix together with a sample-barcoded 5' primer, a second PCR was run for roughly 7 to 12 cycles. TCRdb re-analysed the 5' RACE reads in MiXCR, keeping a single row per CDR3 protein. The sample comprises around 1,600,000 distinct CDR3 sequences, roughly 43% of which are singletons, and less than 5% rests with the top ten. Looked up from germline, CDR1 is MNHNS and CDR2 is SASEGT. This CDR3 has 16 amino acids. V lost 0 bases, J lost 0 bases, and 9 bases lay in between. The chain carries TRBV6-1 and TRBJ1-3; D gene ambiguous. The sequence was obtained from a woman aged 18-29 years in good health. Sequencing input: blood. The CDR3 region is CASSEALDFSGNTIYF. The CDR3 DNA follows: TGTGCCAGCAGTGAAGCGCTTGATTTCTCTGGAAACACCATATATTTT.